This T cell receptor beta chain was captured in a study of blood T cells in healthy people across ages. Study details: For every two T cells, template switching captured about one barcoded beta molecule.

Alongside a J-beta primer mix, a sample-barcoded 5' primer served in a second PCR lasting about 6 to 12 cycles. With 12 random nucleotides, a template-switch adaptor tagged each individual cDNA molecule. TCRdb re-called the 5' RACE reads through MiXCR, storing one row per CDR3 protein. The sample records fewer than 900,000 distinct CDR3 sequences, approximately 43% being singletons. Healthy individuals of Caucasian origin from Russia, aged roughly 6 to 95, served as donors. Notes on the study in general: Measured against age, TCR beta diversity per million T cells decreased in a roughly linear manner.

The CDR3 loop spans 16 amino acids. Between the trimmed V and J ends, which lost 2 bases and 0 bases, there was a span of 12 bases. CDR1 is SGHTA, CDR2 FQGNSA, per germline. With regard to this clonotype: Its antigen is not identified. Being one base from a much bigger clone, this may be a read error.

This TCR derives from a woman aged 60 to 75 in good health. V and J are TRBV7-2 and TRBJ2-3, with TRBD2 as a possible D gene (5 bases). Sequencing input: blood. CDR3 sequence (DNA): TGTGCCAGCAGCTTAAAGAGGACGGGGAGCACAGATACGCAGTATTTT. Translation gives CASSLKRTGSTDTQYF.